This T cell receptor beta chain was identified in a study of CD8 T cells in Susac syndrome. The RNA, roughly 0.45 to 1 ug, was put through reverse transcription using random hexamers. TCR beta CDR3 was amplified by immunoSEQ covering 54 Vbeta and 13 Jbeta. TCRdb ran MiXCR on the immunoSEQ multiplex PCR reads and lists one entry per CDR3 protein. This table holds under 110,000 distinct CDR3 sequences, approximately 93% found once. The CDR3 is made up of 13 amino acids. V shed 6 bases and J shed 3 bases, with 12 bases lying between them. The germline V gene encodes CDR1 LGHDT and CDR2 YNNKEL (reference sequence).

The source is a human donor with Susac syndrome. The specimen sequenced was CD8+ T cells from PBMCs. V gene TRBV3-1 combines with J gene TRBJ2-7; possible D gene TRBD1, 5 bases. As DNA, the CDR3 is TGTGCCAGCAGTTCAGGGCTACACTACGAGCAGTACTTC. Translated, it gives CASSSGLHYEQYF.